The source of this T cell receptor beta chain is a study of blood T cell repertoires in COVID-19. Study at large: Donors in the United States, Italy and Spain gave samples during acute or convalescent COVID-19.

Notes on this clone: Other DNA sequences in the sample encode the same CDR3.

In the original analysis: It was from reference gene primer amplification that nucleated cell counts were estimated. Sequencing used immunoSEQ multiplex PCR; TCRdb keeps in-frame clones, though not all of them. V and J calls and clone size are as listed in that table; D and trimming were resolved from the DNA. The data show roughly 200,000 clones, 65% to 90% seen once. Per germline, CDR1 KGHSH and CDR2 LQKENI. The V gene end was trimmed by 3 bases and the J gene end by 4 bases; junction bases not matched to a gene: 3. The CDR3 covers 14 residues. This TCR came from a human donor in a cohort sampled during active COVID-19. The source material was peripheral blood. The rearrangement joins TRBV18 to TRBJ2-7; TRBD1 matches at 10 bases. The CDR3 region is CASSPRQGAYEQYF. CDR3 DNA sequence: TGTGCCAGCTCACCTAGACAGGGGGCTTACGAGCAGTACTTC.